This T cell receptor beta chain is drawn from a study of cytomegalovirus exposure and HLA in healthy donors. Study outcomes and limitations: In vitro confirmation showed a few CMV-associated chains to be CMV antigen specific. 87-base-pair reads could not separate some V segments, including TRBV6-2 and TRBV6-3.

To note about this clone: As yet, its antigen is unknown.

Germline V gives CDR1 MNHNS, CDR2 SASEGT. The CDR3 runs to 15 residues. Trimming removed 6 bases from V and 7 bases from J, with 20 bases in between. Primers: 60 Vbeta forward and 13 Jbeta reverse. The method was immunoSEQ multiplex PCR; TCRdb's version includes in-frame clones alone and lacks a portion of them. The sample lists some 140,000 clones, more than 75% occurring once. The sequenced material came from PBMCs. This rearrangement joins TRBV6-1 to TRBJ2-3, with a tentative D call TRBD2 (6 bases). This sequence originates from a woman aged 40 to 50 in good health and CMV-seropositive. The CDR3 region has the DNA TGTGCCAGCAGGGGGGAGGCATTGGCGCCCCATACGCAGTATTTT. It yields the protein CASRGEALAPHTQYF.